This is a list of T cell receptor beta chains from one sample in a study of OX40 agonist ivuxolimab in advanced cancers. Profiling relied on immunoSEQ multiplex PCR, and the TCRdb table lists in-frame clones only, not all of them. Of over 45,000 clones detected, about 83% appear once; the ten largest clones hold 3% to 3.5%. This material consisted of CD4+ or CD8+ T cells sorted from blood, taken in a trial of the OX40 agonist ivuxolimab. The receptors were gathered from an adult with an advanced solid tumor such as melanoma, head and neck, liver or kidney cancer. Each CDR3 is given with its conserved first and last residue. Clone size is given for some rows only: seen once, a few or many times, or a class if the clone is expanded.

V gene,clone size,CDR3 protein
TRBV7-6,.,CASSPNGIRETQYF
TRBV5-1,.,CASSLQGAVSIAYEQYF
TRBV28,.,CASSFTGGTRNQPQHF
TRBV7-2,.,CASSPRQGNYGYTF
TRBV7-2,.,CASSKGGDQETQYF
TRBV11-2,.,CASLPVDTEAFF
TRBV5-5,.,CASSSPGQAPIRTF
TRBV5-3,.,CARQPILLREGHNEQFF
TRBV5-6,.,CASSVGTGGSYEQYF
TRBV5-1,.,CASSLWQGAADTQYF
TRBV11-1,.,CASSLLTGQALEQYF
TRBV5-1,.,CASSLEWRGSYEQYF
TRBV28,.,CASSLRLAGGPIYQFF
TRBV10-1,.,CASSAPLHF
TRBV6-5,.,CASGRYRDYGYTF
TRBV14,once,CASSQQQGQPQHF
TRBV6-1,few,CASSVLGLSYNSPLHF
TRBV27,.,CASRSTGGSYEQYF
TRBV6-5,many,CASSGWGSGNTIYF
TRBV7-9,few,CASSLATVGNTEAFF
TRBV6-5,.,CASSRGGQYEQYF
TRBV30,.,CAWRLGENSPLHF
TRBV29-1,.,CSVEASGAKNIQYF
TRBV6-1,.,CASSRRETYEQYF
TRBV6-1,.,CASRRLWDYGYTF
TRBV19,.,CASSAGRGLEQYF
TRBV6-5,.,CASTLTSGNTGELFF
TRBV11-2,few,CASSLSAGDWSSPDTQYF
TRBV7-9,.,CASSTARTSKNEQFF
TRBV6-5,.,CASSWSAQGSKTQYF
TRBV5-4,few,CASSHRLASSYNEQFF
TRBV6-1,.,CASRRTANNSPLHF
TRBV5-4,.,CASSLDPWNEQFF
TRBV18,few,CASSSRDRGPDTQYF
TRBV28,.,CASRAPGRITDTQYF
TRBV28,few,CASSLSSGGVTADTQYF
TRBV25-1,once,CASSESTGVPDTQYF
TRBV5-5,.,CASSLRDREYGYTF
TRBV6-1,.,CASSEVWGTPFYGYTF
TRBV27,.,CASSLRQGSYEQYF
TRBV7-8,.,CASSLGGGPEAFF
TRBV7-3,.,CASSLRDRIRQGAEAFF
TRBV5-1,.,CASSLGLAGVRNEQFF
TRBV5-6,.,CASGLMHRGLTLGQYF
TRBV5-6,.,CASSRLAGGAGNEQFF
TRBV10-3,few,CAISESGGGTEAFF
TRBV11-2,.,CASSFSARDEQYF
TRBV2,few,CASGAGLAREQYF
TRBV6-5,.,CASSVVRDRAYEQYF